These T cell receptor beta chains were read from a single sample in a study of blood T cell repertoires in COVID-19. Assay used: immunoSEQ multiplex PCR; TCRdb lists only in-frame clones, some missing. The sample lists 62,000 or so clones; 80% to 90% were seen once. The sequenced material came from PBMCs or T cells enriched from blood (not recorded which). Receptors originate from a woman between 35 and 50 years old with acute COVID-19. The CDR3 runs from the conserved cysteine through the conserved F or W. The D gene is left open where the match is weak. Not all rows give a size; the values are once, few, many and, for expanded clones, a class.

DNA	CDR3	size	J	D	V
TGCGCCAGCAGCTTCCTAGCGGGACCTCACACCGGGGAGCTGTTTTTT	CASSFLAGPHTGELFF	NA	TRBJ2-2	TRBD2	TRBV5-1
TGTGCCAGCAGCCAAGGAGAAAATAGCAATCAGCCCCAGCATTTT	CASSQGENSNQPQHF	medium-sized	TRBJ1-5	NA	TRBV4-2
TGTGCCAGCAGCATTACAGGGGGCGCAGAAAAACTGTTTTTT	CASSITGGAEKLFF	NA	TRBJ1-4	TRBD1	TRBV7-9
TGTGCCAGCAGTTTACGGCAGGGGAATCAGCCCCAGCATTTT	CASSLRQGNQPQHF	once	TRBJ1-5	NA	TRBV27
TGTGCCAGCAGCTTTGGTGGGAGGGCCTACGAGCAGTACTTC	CASSFGGRAYEQYF	NA	TRBJ2-7	TRBD2	TRBV7-2
TGTGCCAGCAGTACCCGGACGGAGGTCAACACTGAAGCTTTCTTT	CASSTRTEVNTEAFF	once	TRBJ1-1	NA	TRBV5-4
TGTGCCAGCAGCCCAAAAGCCCATTCGCTCTACAATGAGCAGTTCTTC	CASSPKAHSLYNEQFF	NA	TRBJ2-1	NA	TRBV11-2
TGTGCCATCAGTGAGTCGCTAGGAACAGGGGGAGAGACCCAGTACTTC	CAISESLGTGGETQYF	NA	TRBJ2-5	TRBD1	TRBV10-3
TGCGCCAGCAGTAGGGACAGATCCTACAATGAGCAGTTCTTC	CASSRDRSYNEQFF	few	TRBJ2-1	TRBD1	TRBV10-1
TGTGCCAGTAGTAAACCGACTCGCGGGACAGATACGCAGTATTTT	CASSKPTRGTDTQYF	NA	TRBJ2-3	NA	TRBV19
TGTGCCAGCTCCCTGGGACAGGATAATGAAAAACTGTTTTTT	CASSLGQDNEKLFF	NA	TRBJ1-4	TRBD1	TRBV18
TGTGCCAGCAGCTTGGGACTAGGGGGTGGAGATACGCAGTATTTT	CASSLGLGGGDTQYF	NA	TRBJ2-3	TRBD2	TRBV7-2
TGTGCCAGCAGTTTCGACAGGTCGAACACTGAAGCTTTCTTT	CASSFDRSNTEAFF	few	TRBJ1-1	NA	TRBV11-2
TGTGCCAGCAGCTTAGCCGGTTATCTAGATACGCAGTATTTT	CASSLAGYLDTQYF	NA	TRBJ2-3	NA	TRBV7-9
TGTGCCAGCAGTGGAGGACTAAGCGGGAGTCATGAGCAGTTCTTC	CASSGGLSGSHEQFF	NA	TRBJ2-1	TRBD2	TRBV2
TGTGCCAGCAGCTTAGGGGGCTCCAACACTGAAGCTTTCTTT	CASSLGGSNTEAFF	NA	TRBJ1-1	NA	TRBV11-3
TGTGCCAGCAGCAGGGCAGGGGTCACTGAAGCTTTCTTT	CASSRAGVTEAFF	NA	TRBJ1-1	NA	TRBV5-6
TGCGCCAGCAGCTTGGAGGCTCCAGGGGCTGGAAACACCATATATTTT	CASSLEAPGAGNTIYF	NA	TRBJ1-3	NA	TRBV5-1
TGTGCCAGCAGCTCTGGGGGACAGCGAAACTATGGCTACACCTTC	CASSSGGQRNYGYTF	NA	TRBJ1-2	TRBD1	TRBV7-2
TGTGCCAGCAGCTCGGGGTCCGGGGGCACCGGGGAGCTGTTTTTT	CASSSGSGGTGELFF	NA	TRBJ2-2	NA	TRBV11-2
TGCAGCGTTGGTGGAGGAGCTACTGAAGCTTTCTTT	CSVGGGATEAFF	NA	TRBJ1-1	NA	TRBV29-1
TGTGCCACTAAACAGGGCGGGAATCAGCCCCAGCATTTT	CATKQGGNQPQHF	once	TRBJ1-5	NA	TRBV12-3/TRBV12-4
TGTGCCAGTAGTCCCACACAGGGAAAATTCTACGAGCAGTACTTC	CASSPTQGKFYEQYF	once	TRBJ2-7	NA	TRBV19